These 29 T cell receptor beta chains share one sample of origin, sequenced in a study of immune cell composition in non-small cell lung cancer (dated by TCRdb to the late 2010s). The library was produced with the immunoSEQ multiplex PCR assay. Not all clones reach the TCRdb copy of this immuneACCESS table, which keeps in-frame sequences only. Checked studies attribute under half of the gap to unresolved V genes and leave the rest unexplained. The table for this sample lists roughly 15,000 clones; over 65% of them were counted only once. Clones ranked in the top ten supply 7.5% to 10% of the sample. Normal lung samples were non-adjacent lung tissue taken as far from the tumour as possible, at least 3 cm away, from the same patient. This same sample was also part of a study on CD4 T cells in lung cancer.

Sample: non-adjacent lung tissue. The receptors derive from a human donor with non-small cell lung cancer.

This sequence joins TRBV7-3 and TRBJ2-1; the D is unclear. Deletions cut 3 bases from V and 5 bases from J, with 8 bases between. The germline V gene has CDR1 SGHTA and CDR2 FQGTGA. The CDR3 extends over 13 amino acids. CDR3 sequence reads: CASSLSRDNEQFF. The CDR3 DNA is TGTGCCAGCAGCTTGTCTAGGGACAATGAGCAGTTCTTC.

The chain uses TRBV5-6 and TRBJ1-3; a weak D match, TRBD1 (6 bases). Germline CDR1 is SGHDT and CDR2 is YYEEEE. This CDR3 region has 15 residues. V shed 4 bases and J shed 2 bases, with 13 bases lying between them. CDR3 sequence reads: CASSRMRGPGNTIYF. The CDR3 DNA follows: TGTGCCAGCAGCCGGATGCGGGGGCCTGGAAACACCATATATTTT. Together with reference TRBV5-6 and TRBJ1-3, the CDR3 gives the full variable domain: DAGVTQSPTHLIKTRGQQVTLRCSPKSGHDTVSWYQQALGQGPQFIFQYYEEEERQRGNFPDRFSGHQFPNYSSELNVNALLLGDSALYLCASSRMRGPGNTIYFGEGSWLTVV.

The chain couples TRBV28 to TRBJ1-3, with D unclear. CDR3 length: 12 amino acids. CDR1 and CDR2 from the germline V gene are MDHEN and SYDVKM. Trimming took off 2 bases at V and 4 bases at J, with 3 bases between the two ends. The CDR3 here is CASSLPGNTIYF. CDR3 DNA sequence: TGTGCCAGCAGTTTACCCGGAAACACCATATATTTT.

The rearrangement uses TRBV4-2 and TRBJ1-5; a possible D gene is TRBD1 (5 bases). Per the germline V gene, CDR1 is LGHNA and CDR2 is YNFKEQ. V gave up 1 base and J gave up 3 bases, with 7 bases separating them. There are 14 residues in the CDR3. The CDR3 DNA sequence: TGTGCCAGCAGCCAAGGACAGTACAATCAGCCCCAGCATTTT. Its protein product is CASSQGQYNQPQHF.

This clone was detected only once. The J gene is TRBJ2-1, the V gene TRBV18; D is undetermined. The germline gives CDR1 KGHSH, CDR2 LQKENI. Trimming pared 2 bases from V and 9 bases from J, leaving 17 bases between. This CDR3 has 15 amino acids. DNA of the CDR3: TGTGCCAGCTCACCAAAGCTATCGGCGCTTGGTGAGCAGTTCTTC. It is translated as CASSPKLSALGEQFF.

This clone was counted a single time. The chain links TRBV19 to TRBJ2-7; 7 nucleotides line up with TRBD2. The V gene end was trimmed by 6 bases and the J gene end by 2 bases; junction bases not matched to a gene: 7. This CDR3 spans 14 amino acids. Per germline, CDR1 LNHDA and CDR2 SQIVND (reference sequence). CDR3 nucleotides: TGTGCCAGTAGCCTCACTAGCGATACCTACGAGCAGTACTTC. Protein: CASSLTSDTYEQYF.

The chain has TRBV7-6 and TRBJ2-3; no clear D gene. This CDR3 contains 13 residues. V was cut by 3 bases and J by 4 bases, with 8 bases left in between. Germline V gene sequence: CDR1 SGHVS, CDR2 FNYEAQ. The DNA for the CDR3 is TGTGCCAGCAGCTTTAAAGATGCAGATACGCAGTATTTT. Translated, it gives CASSFKDADTQYF.

The gene calls are TRBV7-6 and TRBJ2-5; the D gene is possibly TRBD2 (5 bases). Germline V gene lookup returns CDR1 SGHVS and CDR2 FNYEAQ. Between the trimmed V and J ends, which lost 1 base and 7 bases, there was a span of 10 bases. The length of the CDR3 is 13 residues. The CDR3 protein is CASSLGDEGTQYF. The CDR3 nucleotides are TGTGCCAGCAGCTTAGGAGATGAGGGGACCCAGTACTTC.

This rearrangement joins TRBV5-4 to TRBJ2-1, with 7 bases fitting TRBD2. V shed 6 bases and J 6 bases; nucleotides not matched to a gene: 15. The germline V gene encodes CDR1 SGHNT and CDR2 YYREEE (reference sequence). CDR3 length: 16 amino acids. In DNA, the CDR3 is TGTGCCAGCACTCTCTGGGGGGGAACTACTTTCAATGAGCAGTTCTTC. Protein sequence: CASTLWGGTTFNEQFF.

The table lists this clone with a count of one. This chain joins TRBV25-1 and TRBJ1-2; possible D gene TRBD1, 5 bases. The CDR3 consists of 15 residues. V shed 3 bases and J shed 8 bases, with 19 bases lying between them. Germline V gene data show CDR1 as MGHDK and CDR2 as SYGVNS. DNA of the CDR3: TGTGCCAGCAGTGAGGGGCCTGGAAGGGCAAGGGGCTACACCTTC. It specifies CASSEGPGRARGYTF.

The chain joins TRBV20-1 to TRBJ2-5; 7 positions agree with TRBD2. V dropped 7 bases and J dropped 3; count of bases not matched to a gene: 2. The length of the CDR3 is 11 residues. CDR1 is DFQATT and CDR2 is SNEGSKA in the germline V gene (reference sequence). The CDR3 loop reads CSGLAEETQYF. CDR3 coding DNA: TGCAGTGGTCTAGCGGAAGAGACCCAGTACTTC.

This chain connects TRBV14 to TRBJ2-1; TRBD2 agrees at 10 bases. Germline trimming cut 1 base from V and 7 bases from J; bases unmatched to any gene: 7. This CDR3 spans 16 amino acids. Looked up from germline, CDR1 is SGHDN and CDR2 is FVKESK. The CDR3 nucleotides read TGTGCCAGCAGCCAAGCAGCGGGGGGGACTCAGAATGAGCAGTTCTTC. Its translation is CASSQAAGGTQNEQFF.

The rearrangement links TRBV29-1 to TRBJ2-1; 14 bases fit TRBD2. Germline values: CDR1 SQVTM, CDR2 ANQGSEA. V lost 3 bases and J lost 4; bases outside the gene matches: 5. This CDR3 is built from 16 residues. For the CDR3, the DNA is TGCAGCGTTGATTCCGGGACTAGCGGGAGTTACAATGAGCAGTTCTTC. Translating gives CSVDSGTSGSYNEQFF.

This clone occurred once. This chain connects TRBV10-3 to TRBJ1-4, with D perhaps TRBD1 (6 bases). Germline CDR1 reads ENHRY; CDR2 reads SYGVKD. V was pared by 6 bases and J by 4 bases, with 15 bases between. The CDR3 sequence is 15 residues long. The CDR3 loop is CAIRDGGANNEKLFF. The CDR3 DNA follows: TGTGCCATCAGGGACGGGGGGGCAAATAATGAAAAACTGTTTTTT.

This CDR3 is CASRRLDGSPLHF. CDR3 DNA: TGTGCCAGCAGAAGGCTTGACGGTTCACCCCTCCACTTT. The V call is TRBV9, the J call TRBJ1-6; D is ambiguous. V was trimmed by 5 bases and J by 9 bases, leaving 12 bases between them. The CDR3 has 13 residues. The germline V gene encodes CDR1 SGDLS and CDR2 YYNGEE.

CDR3 nucleotides: TGTGCCACCAGCACAGGCAGCTCCTACGAGCAGTACTTC. Its translation: CATSTGSSYEQYF. This sequence joins TRBV15 and TRBJ2-7, with unresolved D. CDR1 LNHNV and CDR2 YYDKDF come from the germline V gene (reference sequence). Trimming shortened V by 4 bases and J by 0 bases, and 7 bases separated the two germline ends. This CDR3 comprises 13 residues. The full variable domain, in which reference TRBV15 and TRBJ2-7 provide the parts outside the CDR3, is DAMVIQNPRYQVTQFGKPVTLSCSQTLNHNVMYWYQQKSSQAPKLLFHYYDKDFNNEADTPDNFQSRRPNTSFCFLDIRSPGLGDTAMYLCATSTGSSYEQYFGPGTRLTVT.

J is TRBJ1-1 and V is TRBV29-1; no clear D. V lost 3 bases, J lost 3 bases, and 5 bases lay in between. The germline V gene encodes CDR1 SQVTM and CDR2 ANQGSEA. This CDR3 is built from 11 residues. CDR3 loop: CSVDVYTEAFF. Here the CDR3 DNA reads TGCAGCGTTGATGTATACACTGAAGCTTTCTTT.

The chain employs TRBV6-1 and TRBJ2-1, with TRBD2 identical over 8 bases. The V gene end was trimmed by 3 bases and the J gene end by 7 bases; junction bases not matched to a gene: 8. The germline V gene encodes CDR1 MNHNS and CDR2 SASEGT. The CDR3 has 15 residues. The CDR3 nucleotides read TGTGCCAGCAGTGAGGGCAGGGCGGGAGGAAATGAGCAGTTCTTC. This encodes CASSEGRAGGNEQFF.

V usage is TRBV7-9 and J usage is TRBJ1-2; D might be TRBD1 (5 bases). The length of the CDR3 is 13 residues. V lost 5 bases and J 5 bases, leaving 12 bases between the germline ends. Germline V gene data show CDR1 as SEHNR and CDR2 as FQNEAQ (reference sequence). The CDR3 sequence is CASSPGTPYGYTF. CDR3 coding DNA: TGTGCCAGCAGCCCAGGGACTCCGTATGGCTACACCTTC.

The count of this clone is one. The chain employs TRBV5-6 and TRBJ2-3, with a weak D call TRBD2 (6 bases). Trimming left V 1 base short and J 2 bases short, with 14 bases between. The CDR3 runs 16 residues. CDR1 and CDR2 from the germline V gene are SGHDT and YYEEEE. The CDR3 spells CASSLLGGWTTDTQYF. The DNA for the CDR3 is TGTGCCAGCAGCTTGTTGGGGGGATGGACCACAGATACGCAGTATTTT.

This clone was detected once. The chain links TRBV5-1 to TRBJ1-2; D unclear. The CDR3 covers 17 residues. Trimming cost V 2 bases and J 4 bases, with 21 bases left between them. CDR1 is SGHRS, CDR2 YFSETQ, per germline. DNA of the CDR3: TGCGCCAGCAGCTTAGACCCTTCATCGAGGGATACCTATGGCTACACCTTC. Translating gives CASSLDPSSRDTYGYTF.

The chain carries TRBV7-2 and TRBJ1-2; D is undetermined. Germline loops: CDR1 SGHTA, CDR2 FQGNSA. V was pared by 5 bases and J by 1 base, with 14 bases between. The CDR3 spans 15 residues. CDR3 sequence: CASSQAVGNNYGYTF. The CDR3 DNA reads as TGTGCCAGCAGCCAAGCGGTGGGGAATAACTATGGCTACACCTTC.

The CDR3 DNA sequence: TGTGCCAGCAGCTTTATCAGGGGGGCGGACACTGAAGCTTTCTTT. It is translated as CASSFIRGADTEAFF. V and J are TRBV5-4 and TRBJ1-1; 7 positions match TRBD1. CDR1 and CDR2 (germline): SGHNT, YYREEE (reference sequence). Trimming took 2 bases from V and 3 from J; bases not matched to a gene: 7. The CDR3 extends over 15 amino acids.

The sample holds a few counts of this clone. The chain links TRBV11-2 to TRBJ1-1, with TRBD1 matching over 7 bases. CDR1 and CDR2 from the germline V gene are SGHAT and FQNNGV. This CDR3 has 13 amino acids. V shed 0 bases, J shed 9 bases, and the junction held 4 bases outside the gene matches. The CDR3 DNA follows: TGTGCCAGCAGCTTAGACCCACAGGGGAAAGCTTTCTTT. Its translation: CASSLDPQGKAFF.

The chain combines TRBV28 with TRBJ2-5; a weak D match, TRBD1 (7 bases). Trimming stripped 5 bases from V and 3 bases from J, with 19 bases between. Germline CDR1 is MDHEN and CDR2 is SYDVKM. This CDR3 region has 16 residues. The CDR3 DNA is TGTGCCAGCAGTCCGGGGACAGCGCGGGGAAAAGAGACCCAGTACTTC. This codes for CASSPGTARGKETQYF.

This clone has a handful of counts. The chain links TRBV2 to TRBJ1-2, with TRBD1 identical over 10 bases. The CDR3 contains 14 residues. After removal of 8 bases from V and 3 bases from J, the junction contained 6 bases not matched to a gene. The germline V gene has CDR1 SNHLY and CDR2 FYNNEI. CDR3: CASGTGEGYYGYTF. The CDR3 coding sequence is TGTGCCAGCGGGACAGGGGAGGGGTACTATGGCTACACCTTC.

This clone was detected once. The chain joins TRBV10-3 to TRBJ2-1, with TRBD1 matching 8 bases. After removal of 10 bases from V and 5 bases from J, the junction contained 1 base not matched to a gene. The germline V gene encodes CDR1 ENHRY and CDR2 SYGVKD. The CDR3 contains 11 residues. The CDR3 DNA sequence: TGTGCCACGGGACAGGACAATGAGCAGTTCTTC. It encodes CATGQDNEQFF.

The CDR3 DNA reads as TGTGCCAGCACCCTAGGGATCTCGAGTCCCTATGGCTACACCTTC. Its translation is CASTLGISSPYGYTF. This sequence joins TRBV28 and TRBJ1-2; no clear D. There are 15 residues in the CDR3. Trimming removed 7 bases at V and 4 bases at J, with 19 bases between. Germline CDR1 MDHEN, CDR2 SYDVKM.

The chain links TRBV11-2 to TRBJ1-2; 7 bases map to TRBD1. The CDR3 has 15 amino acids. The junction had 7 bases not matched to a gene; V was cut back by 2 bases and J by 4 bases. Germline V gene sequence: CDR1 SGHAT, CDR2 FQNNGV. CDR3 amino acids: CASSLRPDRVYGYTF. As DNA, the CDR3 is TGTGCCAGCAGCTTAAGGCCAGACAGGGTCTATGGCTACACCTTC.